This T cell receptor beta chain was profiled in a study of glioma-infiltrating T cells after dendritic cell vaccination. Study-wide context: Three intradermal dendritic cell vaccine injections were given every two weeks. Findings and limits, study-wide: Complete blood and tumor specimen sets were limited to few patients.

Time point defined: after dendritic cell vaccination, including at tumor progression/relapse. None of the glioblastoma patients had an isocitrate dehydrogenase mutation. The repertoire was sequenced with immunoSEQ multiplex PCR; TCRdb's copy has only in-frame clones and lacks some. Of tens of thousands of clones in the sample, about 80% were seen once. Unmatched junction bases numbered 9, after V lost 1 base and J lost 6 bases. This CDR3 comprises 16 residues. Germline V lookup: CDR1 SGHRS, CDR2 YFSETQ. Concerning this clone itself: The antigen is undetermined.

V gene TRBV5-1 combines with J gene TRBJ2-2, with 7 bases lining up with TRBD2. This sample comprised blood, obtained after dendritic cell vaccination. The sequence was obtained from a human donor with glioblastoma. The CDR3 protein is CASSLSVSGVPGELFF. The CDR3 coding sequence is TGCGCCAGCAGCTTGTCCGTGAGCGGGGTGCCCGGGGAGCTGTTTTTT.